This T cell receptor beta chain was observed in a study of blood T cell repertoires in COVID-19. The wider study: From the United States, Italy and Spain came samples of acute and convalescent COVID-19.

TCRdb's copy holds only in-frame clones and misses some; the assay was immunoSEQ multiplex PCR. The data hold approximately 150,000 clones, with around 83% observed a single time. Per germline, CDR1 SGHRS and CDR2 YFSETQ. V lost 4 bases and J lost 5, with 27 bases in between. This CDR3 has 18 amino acids. This clone was observed once. The receptor was isolated from a man aged 50 or older who had recovered from COVID-19. Specimen: PBMCs or T cells enriched from blood (not recorded which). This sequence joins TRBV5-1 and TRBJ1-1, with D hard to call. CDR3: CASSLTPPNRSPWTEAFF. The CDR3 DNA is TGCGCCAGCAGCCTGACCCCACCTAATAGGAGCCCGTGGACTGAAGCTTTCTTT.